The source of this T cell receptor (beta chain) is a study of blood T cells in healthy people across ages. A second about 7 to 12 cycle PCR used barcoded and J-beta primers. MiXCR was run by TCRdb on the 5' RACE reads, yielding one entry per CDR3 protein. The profile shows 800,000 to 950,000 distinct CDR3 sequences, 48% of them singletons. The CDR3 loop spans 13 amino acids. In germline, CDR1 is ENHRY, CDR2 SYGVKD. The V gene lost 10 bases and the J gene lost 3 bases, with 15 bases spanning the gap. This clonotype turned up a few times. The TCR originated in a man in his thirties or forties in good health. The genes are TRBV10-3 and TRBJ2-5; weak D call: TRBD1 (6 bases). Sequenced: blood. CDR3 sequence (DNA): TGTGCCAACCGCCCGGACAGAGAAGAGACCCAGTACTTC. Its protein is CANRPDREETQYF.